Each of the 10 T cell receptor beta chains below was sequenced from the same sample in a study of regulatory T cells in long-lasting Graves disease. Time point here: newly diagnosed GD, antithyroid drugs for less than 3 months. Extracted RNA from PBMCs served as the source of the TCR library. Investigators prepared the TCR beta libraries by applying iRepertoire HTBI primers and Arm-PCR of CDR3 regions. TCRdb ran MiXCR on the multiplex PCR reads and lists one entry per CDR3 protein. The sample has hundreds of thousands of distinct CDR3 sequences, about 12% seen once. The sample was also reused in another study, on T cells in Graves' hyperthyroidism and ophthalmopathy.

The sequencing here drew on peripheral blood mononuclear cells (PBMCs), taken at new diagnosis, from a patient treated with antithyroid drugs. The receptor source for this set is a woman aged 25 to 45 with Graves disease.

This clonotype was detected many times. The gene calls are TRBV12-5 and TRBJ2-5, with D possibly matching TRBD2 (5 bases). Germline CDR1 reads LGHNT; CDR2 reads FRNRAP. V was cut by 4 bases and J by 4 bases, with 10 bases left in between. The CDR3 spans 13 residues. CDR3 residues: CASGSGDAETQYF. The CDR3 bases are TGTGCTAGTGGTTCCGGGGATGCAGAGACCCAGTACTTC.

Concerning this clonotype itself: A much larger clone differs by one base, so this may be a read error. The chain couples TRBV7-3 to TRBJ2-3, with D maybe TRBD2 (5 bases). The CDR3 spans 13 residues. The V gene's germline CDR1 is SGHTA and CDR2 FQGTGA. For the CDR3, the DNA is TGTGCCAGCAGCTTAATGGGTCGGGATATGCAGTATTTT. This sequence encodes CASSLMGRDMQYF. The complete variable domain, with remaining parts taken from reference TRBV7-3 and TRBJ2-3, reads GAGVSQTPSNKVTEKGKYVELRCDPISGHTALYWYRQSLGQGPEFLIYFQGTGAADDSGLPNDRFFAVRPEGSVSTLKIQRTERGDSAVYLCASSLMGRDMQYFGPGTRLTVL.

At least ten counts were recorded for this clonotype. The rearrangement links TRBV28 to TRBJ1-4; D gene ambiguous. CDR3 length: 13 residues. CDR1 and CDR2 from the germline V gene are MDHEN and SYDVKM. The V end lost 5 bases, the J end lost 7 bases, and 11 bases lay between the germline ends. CDR3 in DNA: TGTGCCAGCAGTCTTCTAACCGTTGAAAAACTGTTTTTT. As protein: CASSLLTVEKLFF.

This clonotype has only a few counts. The rearrangement joins TRBV5-6 to TRBJ2-5, with D tentatively TRBD1 or TRBD2 (5 bases each). CDR1 is SGHDT and CDR2 is YYEEEE in the germline V gene. The V end lost 3 bases, the J end lost 4 bases, and 10 bases lay between the germline ends. This CDR3 region has 13 residues. CDR3 DNA: TGTGCCAGCAGCTCCCCGGGGCGAGAGACCCAGTACTTC. Amino acid sequence: CASSSPGRETQYF.

This clonotype was counted ten times or more. The chain is built from TRBV18 and TRBJ1-1, with D perhaps matching TRBD1 (5 bases). Germline CDR1 reads KGHSH; CDR2 reads LQKENI. V was shortened by 0 bases and J by 0 bases, with 8 bases between the two germline ends. CDR3 length: 15 residues. The CDR3 DNA sequence: TGTGCCAGCTCACCACCCGGGACGGTGAACACTGAAGCTTTCTTT. As protein: CASSPPGTVNTEAFF.

The CDR3 region is CASSLVSGQGYEQFF. The CDR3 DNA reads as TGTGCCAGCAGCTTGGTTTCAGGACAGGGCTATGAGCAGTTCTTC. The chain couples TRBV5-8 to TRBJ2-1; 8 bases align to TRBD1. J lost 8 bases, V lost 0 bases, and 7 bases had no gene match. This CDR3 is built from 15 residues. In germline, CDR1 is SGHTS, CDR2 YDEGEE.

This chain links TRBV28 with TRBJ2-7; TRBD2 matches 9 bases. This CDR3 is 15 amino acids long. Trimming at V came to 4 bases and at J to 0 bases, leaving 4 bases not matched to a gene. The germline CDR1 and CDR2 sequences are MDHEN and SYDVKM. The CDR3 region is CASSSLAGVSYEQYF. As DNA, the CDR3 is TGTGCCAGCAGTTCACTAGCGGGCGTCTCCTACGAGCAGTACTTC.

The chain joins TRBV20-1 to TRBJ2-7; D not resolved. From germline, CDR1 is DFQATT and CDR2 SNEGSKA (reference sequence). The ends were cut back, 6 bases at V and 3 bases at J, with 15 bases in the middle. The CDR3 runs 13 residues. CDR3 coding DNA: TGCAGTGCCCTGGGCGGTCCTGGCTACGAGCAGTACTTC. Its translation is CSALGGPGYEQYF.

On this clonotype: It may be a read error: a sequence one base away is much more abundant. V usage is TRBV6-2 or TRBV6-3 and J usage is TRBJ2-7; TRBD1 agrees at 7 bases. The CDR3 contains 14 residues. CDR1 is MNHEY, CDR2 SVGEGT, per germline. The V gene end was trimmed by 8 bases and the J gene end by 7 bases; junction bases not matched to a gene: 14. This CDR3 is CASREKGAPNEQYF. The CDR3 DNA follows: TGTGCCAGCCGAGAAAAGGGGGCTCCGAATGAGCAGTACTTC.

The V gene is TRBV12-3 or TRBV12-4, the J gene TRBJ2-1; D is tentatively TRBD1 or TRBD2 (5 bases each). Trimming pared 5 bases from V and 8 bases from J, leaving 16 bases between. The CDR3 runs to 14 residues. CDR3 loop: CASSPEGTGDEQFF. CDR3 sequence (DNA): TGTGCCAGCAGTCCTGAAGGGACCGGGGATGAGCAGTTCTTC.